Only a few counts were recorded for the clone carrying this T cell receptor (beta chain). Its target is not known. V was shortened by 4 bases and J by 0 bases, with 8 bases between the two germline ends. Germline-derived CDR1 and CDR2 are SGDLS and YYNGEE. The CDR3 covers 14 residues. The data stem from a study of cytomegalovirus exposure and HLA in healthy donors. Whole-study findings and limits: Evidence from a later analysis indicated that most CMV-associated TCR beta chains looked HLA-restricted. V- and J-gene trimming of TCR beta was linked (in a later analysis) to a missense DCLRE1C variant.

Primers for the PCR totalled 60 Vbeta and 13 Jbeta. The protocol was immunoSEQ multiplex PCR, while the TCRdb copy is restricted to in-frame clones and leaves out a portion. The table records about 94,000 clones, approximately 77% of them present only once. The receptor was isolated from a human donor in good health. The sample consisted of PBMCs. The chain is built from TRBV9 and TRBJ1-5; TRBD1 might be the D (6 bases). CDR3 nucleotides: TGTGCCAGCAGCAACAGGGATAGCAATCAGCCCCAGCATTTT. This encodes CASSNRDSNQPQHF.